The entry below describes one T cell receptor beta chain. TCR beta VDJ and CDR3 were profiled, and genomic DNA was the template. Using its own MiXCR run on the reads, TCRdb lists one record per CDR3 protein. This repertoire shows about 150,000 distinct CDR3 sequences, 52% found once; its top ten account for approximately 12%. These data originate in a study of CD8+CD57+ T cells in acquired aplastic anemia. Germline V gene sequence: CDR1 MNHEY, CDR2 SMNVEV (reference sequence). The CDR3 sequence is 17 residues long. V was clipped by 0 bases and J by 3 bases; unmatched bases: 8. It was patients with CD8+CD57+ cell expansion by flow cytometry who were chosen for sequencing. The blood sampling took place in patients who had so far received no therapy.

The sequenced material came from sorted CD4+, CD8+, or CD8+CD57+ T cells (not recorded which) from PBMCs. The V and J genes are TRBV27 and TRBJ1-2; the match to TRBD1 covers 9 bases. The TCR was taken from a human donor with aplastic anemia. CDR3 DNA sequence: TGTGCCAGCAGTTTATCTACGAGGACAGGGGAGGACTATGGCTACACCTTC. Residues: CASSLSTRTGEDYGYTF.